A single sample is the source of the 23 T cell receptor beta chains below, sequenced in a study of shared clonotypes between healthy human individuals. Cells designated naive CD8 were CD45RO-negative and were positively selected for CCR7, with terminally differentiated effector memory CD45RA+ cells excluded. The protocol was immunoSEQ multiplex PCR, while the TCRdb copy is restricted to in-frame clones and leaves out a portion. The sample yields approximately 650,000 clones, around 95% seen once. Sequencing was done on a sample of naive CD8+ T cells sorted from blood. These receptor sequences come from a woman in her thirties in good health.

With respect to this clone: The junction departs from the called germline gene at one end, perhaps through a read error. The rearrangement uses TRBV13 and TRBJ1-2; 7 nucleotides align to TRBD1. Germline CDR1 and CDR2: PRHDT and FYEKMQ (reference sequence). This CDR3 is 16 amino acids long. CDR3 nucleotides: TGTGCCAGCAGCCTAGGACAGGAACGACTTTCATATGGCTACACCTTC. Its translation: CASSLGQERLSYGYTF.

The chain employs TRBV27 and TRBJ2-7, with 9 bases identical to TRBD2. CDR1 is MNHEY, CDR2 SMNVEV, per germline (reference sequence). Germline trimming cut 3 bases from V and 6 bases from J; bases unmatched to any gene: 9. The CDR3 loop spans 15 amino acids. The CDR3: CASSLGAGGYPEQYF. As DNA, the CDR3 is TGTGCCAGCAGTTTGGGGGCGGGAGGGTATCCCGAGCAGTACTTC.

This rearrangement joins TRBV28 to TRBJ2-7, with TRBD1 matching 9 bases. Losses at the gene ends were 6 bases for V and 7 bases for J; bases not matched to a gene: 13. Per germline, CDR1 MDHEN and CDR2 SYDVKM. The CDR3 covers 15 residues. CDR3 nucleotide sequence: TGTGCCAGCAGACCGACAGGGGGATTGTCGGGAGAGCAGTACTTC. It is translated as CASRPTGGLSGEQYF.

The genes are TRBV2 and TRBJ2-7, with D possibly being TRBD1 (6 bases). Germline lookup yields CDR1 SNHLY and CDR2 FYNNEI. V shed 6 bases and J shed 0 bases, with 15 bases lying between them. CDR3 size: 15 residues. The CDR3 region has the DNA TGTGCCAGCAGAGACCGGGACACGAGCTCCTACGAGCAGTACTTC. It specifies CASRDRDTSSYEQYF. The variable domain in full, completed from reference TRBV2 and TRBJ2-7, reads EPEVTQTPSHQVTQMGQEVILRCVPISNHLYFYWYRQILGQKVEFLVSFYNNEISEKSEIFDDQFSVERPDGSNFTLKIRSTKLEDSAMYFCASRDRDTSSYEQYFGPGTRLTVT.

Notes on this clone: The sample carries other DNA sequences with the same CDR3. The V call is TRBV5-4, the J call TRBJ2-7; TRBD1 agrees at 9 bases. The CDR3 is 15 amino acids. V lost 0 bases to trimming and J lost 4 bases; unmatched junction nucleotides: 5. Germline assignment: CDR1 SGHNT and CDR2 YYREEE (reference sequence). Here the CDR3 DNA reads TGTGCCAGCAGCTTGGATCGGGACAGGGTTTACGAGCAGTACTTC. Its translation is CASSLDRDRVYEQYF.

J is TRBJ1-1 and V is TRBV5-1; 8 bases agree with TRBD1. CDR3 length: 14 residues. The germline gives CDR1 SGHRS, CDR2 YFSETQ. V gave up 3 bases and J gave up 3 bases; unmatched junction bases: 4. CDR3 bases: TGCGCCAGCAGCTATGGACAGGGACACACTGAAGCTTTCTTT. It yields the protein CASSYGQGHTEAFF. The entire variable domain, with the rest obtained from reference TRBV5-1 and TRBJ1-1, is as follows: KAGVTQTPRYLIKTRGQQVTLSCSPISGHRSVSWYQQTPGQGLQFLFEYFSETQRNKGNFPGRFSGRQFSNSRSEMNVSTLELGDSALYLCASSYGQGHTEAFFGQGTRLTVV.

V and J are TRBV5-6 and TRBJ1-2; TRBD1 is a possible D gene (6 bases). The CDR3 spans 12 residues. Germline CDR1 and CDR2: SGHDT and YYEEEE. V was pared by 4 bases and J by 4 bases, with 8 bases between. CDR3 region: CASSAGAYGYTF. The CDR3 coding sequence is TGTGCCAGCAGCGCAGGGGCCTATGGCTACACCTTC.

To note about this clone: A much larger clone is a single base away; this may be a read error. This chain uses TRBV13 with TRBJ1-1; D call uncertain. There are 11 residues in the CDR3. V lost 5 bases to trimming and J lost 0 bases, with 1 base between them. Per germline, CDR1 PRHDT and CDR2 FYEKMQ (reference sequence). The CDR3 sequence is CASSVNTEAFF. The CDR3 DNA is TGTGCCAGCAGCGTGAACACTGAAGCTTTCTTT.

The V gene is TRBV13, the J gene TRBJ2-1; D uncertain. Germline V gives CDR1 PRHDT, CDR2 FYEKMQ (reference sequence). Trimming removed 0 bases from V and 2 bases from J, with 8 bases in between. The CDR3 spans 15 residues. DNA of the CDR3: TGTGCCAGCAGCTTAGGCCAGGTCCCCTACAATGAGCAGTTCTTC. Protein product: CASSLGQVPYNEQFF.

This chain joins TRBV28 and TRBJ1-5; no clear D gene. The CDR3 contains 13 residues. Trimming cost V 5 bases and J 9 bases, with 14 bases left between them. Germline CDR1 is MDHEN and CDR2 is SYDVKM. DNA for the CDR3: TGTGCCAGCAGTCCGAACCAACACCCGCCCCAGCATTTT. Translated: CASSPNQHPPQHF.

The J gene is TRBJ2-1, the V gene TRBV19, with 10 bases that match TRBD1. CDR1 is LNHDA, CDR2 SQIVND, per germline (reference sequence). V was pared by 3 bases and J by 4 bases, with 3 bases of the junction left unmatched. This CDR3 contains 15 residues. Here the CDR3 reads CASSIGTGAYNEQFF. Here the CDR3 DNA reads TGTGCCAGTAGTATCGGGACAGGGGCTTACAATGAGCAGTTCTTC.

The rearrangement joins TRBV28 to TRBJ1-1; D uncertain. Germline CDR1 and CDR2: MDHEN and SYDVKM. The V and J ends lost 3 bases and 11 bases respectively, with 16 bases between them. CDR3 length equals 13 residues. The CDR3 reads CASSLGEGPVAFF. CDR3 nucleotide sequence: TGTGCCAGCAGTTTGGGTGAGGGCCCGGTCGCTTTCTTT.

The chain joins TRBV5-6 to TRBJ1-1, with D maybe TRBD1 (5 bases). CDR1 is SGHDT, CDR2 YYEEEE, per germline. Trimming removed 6 bases from V and 6 bases from J, with 12 bases in between. The CDR3 consists of 12 residues. In DNA, the CDR3 is TGTGCCAGCACCCTCGTGGGGGCTGAAGCTTTCTTT. Translating gives CASTLVGAEAFF.

The rearrangement uses TRBV28 and TRBJ2-2; 8 bases match TRBD2. The germline gives CDR1 MDHEN, CDR2 SYDVKM. The CDR3 sequence is 16 residues long. V shed 6 bases, J shed 7 bases, and the junction held 13 bases outside the gene matches. The CDR3 DNA is TGTGCCAGCAGACGATACACAGCGGGAGAGGTCGGGGAGCTGTTTTTT. Its translation is CASRRYTAGEVGELFF.

The V and J genes are TRBV27 and TRBJ2-1, with TRBD2 identical over 8 bases. Germline lookup yields CDR1 MNHEY and CDR2 SMNVEV (reference sequence). Unmatched junction bases numbered 13, after V lost 2 bases and J lost 4 bases. The CDR3 loop spans 18 amino acids. This CDR3 is CASSLVPVLAEGYNEQFF. For the CDR3, the DNA is TGTGCCAGCAGTTTAGTTCCGGTACTAGCGGAGGGGTACAATGAGCAGTTCTTC.

The chain uses TRBV19 and TRBJ2-3, with D tentatively TRBD1 or TRBD2 (5 bases each). The germline V gene encodes CDR1 LNHDA and CDR2 SQIVND (reference sequence). V dropped 4 bases and J dropped 2 bases, with 13 bases sitting between them. CDR3 length: 15 amino acids. The CDR3 sequence: CASSRTQGFTDTQYF. The CDR3 nucleotides are TGTGCCAGTAGTAGGACTCAGGGATTCACAGATACGCAGTATTTT.

The chain has TRBV5-5 and TRBJ2-7; 9 bases are shared with TRBD2. Germline trimming cut 4 bases from V and 4 bases from J; bases unmatched to any gene: 15. Per the germline V gene, CDR1 is SGHKS and CDR2 is YYEKEE (reference sequence). The CDR3 spans 17 residues. Here the CDR3 DNA reads TGTGCCAGCAGCCCCGGACATATAGCGGGAGTAGTTTACGAGCAGTACTTC. Translating it yields CASSPGHIAGVVYEQYF.

This CDR3 is CASSSLDWGAFF. Here the CDR3 DNA reads TGTGCCAGCAGCTCTCTAGACTGGGGAGCTTTCTTT. The chain combines TRBV11-2 with TRBJ1-1; D ambiguous. The germline V gene has CDR1 SGHAT and CDR2 FQNNGV. Deletions cut 4 bases from V and 10 bases from J, with 13 bases between. The CDR3 has 12 amino acids.

V usage is TRBV29-1 and J usage is TRBJ2-5; 8 positions agree with TRBD1. Judging by the DNA end, TRBJ2-7 fits better; the J call may be wrong. There are 12 residues in the CDR3. Germline CDR1 is SQVTM and CDR2 is ANQGSEA. CDR3 bases: TGCAGCGTTCGCGACAGGGGCTACGAGCAGTACTTC. It codes for CSVRDRGYEQYF.

The chain links TRBV28 to TRBJ1-2; D remains unclear. Germline assignment: CDR1 MDHEN and CDR2 SYDVKM. V dropped 6 bases and J dropped 4 bases, with 12 bases sitting between them. The CDR3 runs 13 residues. The CDR3 DNA follows: TGTGCCAGCAGCAGGCAGGTAGTCTATGGCTACACCTTC. This sequence encodes CASSRQVVYGYTF.

The gene calls are TRBV28 and TRBJ2-1; 10 nucleotides match TRBD2. This CDR3 contains 14 residues. The trim removed 3 bases at V and 10 bases at J, leaving 6 bases unmatched. The germline V gene encodes CDR1 MDHEN and CDR2 SYDVKM. Here the CDR3 reads CASSFLAGAPEQFF. In DNA form, the CDR3 reads TGTGCCAGCAGTTTCCTAGCGGGAGCCCCGGAGCAGTTCTTC.

The CDR3 here is CASSLSPGDEQYF. The CDR3 DNA sequence: TGTGCCAGCAGCTTATCCCCAGGGGACGAGCAGTACTTC. The V gene is TRBV7-2, the J gene TRBJ2-5; D possibly corresponds to TRBD1 (6 bases). The J call may be in error: the DNA end matches TRBJ2-7 better. Germline lookup yields CDR1 SGHTA and CDR2 FQGNSA. This CDR3 region has 13 residues.

Details on this clone: Other DNA sequences within the sample encode an identical CDR3. J is TRBJ2-7 and V is TRBV29-1; TRBD2 agrees at 7 bases. Germline assignment: CDR1 SQVTM and CDR2 ANQGSEA. This CDR3 has 13 residues. The V and J ends lost 4 bases and 1 base, in that order; junction bases with no gene match: 4. The CDR3 region has the DNA TGCAGCGTTGTGGGGAGGGCGTCCTACGAGCAGTACTTC. It encodes CSVVGRASYEQYF.